These 21 T cell receptor beta chains were all obtained from the same sample, sequenced in a study of control samples from healthy donors and cancer patients. This table comes from immunoSEQ multiplex PCR, and its TCRdb copy is limited to in-frame clones, with some not included. The sample records around 110,000 clones, 88% being singletons. Sequenced: blood. All receptors derive from a woman in her sixties or seventies in good health.

This sequence joins TRBV2 and TRBJ1-6, with D perhaps TRBD1 (5 bases). The germline V gene has CDR1 SNHLY and CDR2 FYNNEI. The CDR3 covers 17 residues. Trimming took off 6 bases at V and 7 bases at J, with 22 bases between the two ends. CDR3 coding DNA: TGTGCCAGCAGAGATGGGGACGGCGCGGGAAAGAATTCACCCCTCCACTTT. It is translated as CASRDGDGAGKNSPLHF.

The chain carries TRBV7-9 and TRBJ2-1; D gene uncertain. The ends were cut back, 5 bases at V and 2 bases at J, with 7 bases in the middle. The CDR3 runs to 13 residues. CDR1 is SEHNR, CDR2 FQNEAQ, per germline (reference sequence). The CDR3 region is CASSHPTYNEQFF. In nucleotides, the CDR3 is TGTGCCAGCAGCCACCCAACCTACAATGAGCAGTTCTTC.

V is TRBV19 and J is TRBJ1-5; D perhaps matches TRBD1 (5 bases). Germline CDR1 LNHDA, CDR2 SQIVND (reference sequence). Trimming cost V 3 bases and J 0 bases, with 27 bases left between them. The CDR3 consists of 21 residues. The CDR3 is CASSINPHRDRGYYSNQPQHF. CDR3 sequence (DNA): TGTGCCAGTAGTATCAATCCTCACCGGGACCGAGGATATTATAGCAATCAGCCCCAGCATTTT.

J is TRBJ1-6 and V is TRBV6-5; D gene uncertain. Trimming shortened V by 8 bases and J by 5 bases, and 13 bases separated the two germline ends. This CDR3 comprises 14 residues. CDR1 is MNHEY and CDR2 is SVGAGI in the germline V gene. The DNA for the CDR3 is TGTGCCAGCGCGCTCAGGCCTGATAATTCACCCCTCCACTTT. It is translated as CASALRPDNSPLHF.

As concerns this clone: Other DNA variants within this sample encode the same CDR3. This sequence joins TRBV9 and TRBJ2-7; TRBD2 matches at 8 bases. There are 14 residues in the CDR3. CDR1 is SGDLS, CDR2 YYNGEE, per germline. V lost 0 bases to trimming and J lost 7 bases; unmatched junction nucleotides: 6. CDR3 DNA sequence: TGTGCCAGCAGCGTAGTAGGGTCGGGGGGGGAGCAGTACTTC. It codes for CASSVVGSGGEQYF.

This sequence joins TRBV7-6 and TRBJ2-7, with D tentatively TRBD2 (7 bases). Germline V CDR1 and CDR2: SGHVS, FNYEAQ. There are 16 residues in the CDR3. V was trimmed by 1 base and J by 2 bases, leaving 15 bases between them. The CDR3 DNA sequence: TGTGCCAGCAGCTTAGGAGGAGGGGGGGGGACCTACGAGCAGTACTTC. Encoded protein: CASSLGGGGGTYEQYF.

The chain carries TRBV9 and TRBJ1-2; 9 positions match TRBD1. V lost 0 bases and J lost 4; bases outside the gene matches: 4. Germline lookup yields CDR1 SGDLS and CDR2 YYNGEE. This CDR3 spans 15 amino acids. This CDR3 is CASSVGGQGRYGYTF. CDR3 bases: TGTGCCAGCAGCGTAGGGGGACAGGGACGCTATGGCTACACCTTC.

As DNA, the CDR3 is TGTGCCAGCAGCCGATCGGGACAGGGCGGGACCCAGCATTTT. Encoded protein: CASSRSGQGGTQHF. V and J are TRBV6-6 and TRBJ1-5; 9 bases align to TRBD1. The germline gives CDR1 MNHNY, CDR2 SVGAGI (reference sequence). V shed 6 bases, J shed 11 bases, and the junction held 11 bases outside the gene matches. The CDR3 is made up of 14 amino acids.

About this clone: Other DNA sequences from this sample encode an identical CDR3 as well. The chain joins TRBV9 to TRBJ1-1; D is perhaps TRBD1 (5 bases). This CDR3 region has 13 residues. Per the germline V gene, CDR1 is SGDLS and CDR2 is YYNGEE. V dropped 2 bases and J dropped 3 bases, with 8 bases sitting between them. The CDR3 nucleotides read TGTGCCAGCAGCGTCGGGGGAGACACTGAAGCTTTCTTT. This gives the protein CASSVGGDTEAFF.

The chain uses TRBV7-2 and TRBJ2-7, with TRBD1 matching 10 bases. Germline V CDR1 and CDR2: SGHTA, FQGNSA. This CDR3 contains 14 residues. V gave up 3 bases and J gave up 3 bases; unmatched junction bases: 2. CDR3 region: CASSFGQGGYEQYF. Here the CDR3 DNA reads TGTGCCAGCAGCTTTGGACAGGGGGGCTACGAGCAGTACTTC.

The chain has TRBV15 and TRBJ2-5; tentative D call: TRBD2 (5 bases). This CDR3 has 16 residues. Deletions cut 4 bases from V and 0 bases from J, with 15 bases between. Germline V CDR1 and CDR2: LNHNV, YYDKDF (reference sequence). The CDR3, as DNA: TGTGCCACCAGCATGGTAGGGCTCGGGGACCAAGAGACCCAGTACTTC. It translates to CATSMVGLGDQETQYF.

This chain joins TRBV6-5 and TRBJ1-2; possibly TRBD1 for D (6 bases). V was trimmed by 4 bases and J by 3 bases, leaving 12 bases between them. Per germline, CDR1 MNHEY and CDR2 SVGAGI. This CDR3 comprises 14 residues. The CDR3 here is CASSSTGAHYGYTF. The CDR3, as DNA: TGTGCCAGCAGTTCGACGGGGGCGCACTATGGCTACACCTTC.

This chain connects TRBV4-3 to TRBJ1-2; D perhaps matches TRBD1 (5 bases). V shed 0 bases and J shed 5 bases, with 16 bases lying between them. The CDR3 consists of 16 residues. The germline gives CDR1 LGHNA, CDR2 YSLEER. Here the CDR3 reads CASSQDFPRGEYGYTF. The CDR3 DNA sequence: TGCGCCAGCAGCCAAGATTTTCCGCGGGGCGAATATGGCTACACCTTC.

The CDR3 spells CASSLRWTGVGDQPQHF. The CDR3 coding sequence is TGTGCCAGCAGTTTACGGTGGACAGGGGTGGGGGATCAGCCCCAGCATTTT. The rearrangement joins TRBV27 to TRBJ1-5; 9 nucleotides align to TRBD1. V shed 2 bases, J shed 5 bases, and the junction held 10 bases outside the gene matches. CDR1 MNHEY and CDR2 SMNVEV come from the germline V gene (reference sequence). This CDR3 contains 17 residues.

V and J are TRBV27 and TRBJ2-5, with D possibly being TRBD1 (6 bases). V was pared by 8 bases and J by 4 bases, with 23 bases between. Germline CDR1 is MNHEY and CDR2 is SMNVEV (reference sequence). The CDR3 totals 16 residues. The CDR3 is CASRRVGAGELETQYF. The CDR3 DNA reads TGTGCCAGCCGAAGGGTAGGGGCAGGGGAGCTAGAGACCCAGTACTTC.

This clone was seen once. The V gene is TRBV7-2, the J gene TRBJ1-2, with 10 bases fitting TRBD1. The CDR3 consists of 16 residues. The germline gives CDR1 SGHTA, CDR2 FQGNSA. The J segment lost 4 bases and the V segment lost 1 base, leaving 6 bases of the junction unmatched. The CDR3 nucleotides read TGTGCCAGCAGCTTAGGGCCGGACAGGGGGACCTATGGCTACACCTTC. Protein: CASSLGPDRGTYGYTF.

The CDR3 DNA sequence: TGCAGCGTTGTAGGGGGAGGGCACTATGGCTACACCTTC. It is translated as CSVVGGGHYGYTF. This rearrangement joins TRBV29-1 to TRBJ1-2; D may be TRBD1 (6 bases). Trimming pared 4 bases from V and 3 bases from J, leaving 12 bases between. Germline V gene lookup returns CDR1 SQVTM and CDR2 ANQGSEA. The CDR3 contains 13 residues.

The chain has TRBV5-1 and TRBJ1-1, with 7 bases aligning to TRBD1. The ends lost 0 bases at V and 7 bases at J; junction bases unmatched: 6. The V gene's germline CDR1 is SGHRS and CDR2 YFSETQ. The CDR3 is 14 residues long. The CDR3 region has the DNA TGCGCCAGCAGCTTGGCGCAGGGGGAAGGTGAAGCTTTCTTT. Protein product: CASSLAQGEGEAFF.

J is TRBJ2-2 and V is TRBV3-1 (or the pseudogene TRBV3-2), with unresolved D. The CDR3 has 17 amino acids. V was pared by 3 bases and J by 1 base, with 15 bases between. Germline CDR1 and CDR2: LGHDT and YNNKEL (reference sequence). Written as DNA, the CDR3 is TGTGCCAGCAGCCATGCCCAGCGAGGCTTGAACACCGGGGAGCTGTTTTTT. Its translation is CASSHAQRGLNTGELFF.

This clone came up once. The chain carries TRBV27 and TRBJ1-4, with D hard to call. The ends were cut back, 5 bases at V and 4 bases at J, with 20 bases in the middle. This CDR3 contains 17 residues. Germline V gives CDR1 MNHEY, CDR2 SMNVEV (reference sequence). CDR3 DNA: TGTGCCAGCAGTCCCAAAGCCCGAAAAAATTATAATGAAAAACTGTTTTTT. It is translated as CASSPKARKNYNEKLFF.

V and J are TRBV7-8 and TRBJ2-5; 7 nucleotides align to TRBD2. The length of the CDR3 is 15 residues. The trim removed 1 base at V and 4 bases at J, leaving 6 bases unmatched. CDR1 and CDR2 from the germline V gene are SGHVS and FQNEAQ. The CDR3 loop reads CASSLVGGAGETQYF. In DNA, the CDR3 is TGTGCCAGCAGCTTAGTGGGAGGGGCGGGAGAGACCCAGTACTTC.